The 9 T cell receptor beta chains presented below share a single source sample, sequenced in a study of shared clonotypes between healthy human individuals. Here immunoSEQ multiplex PCR was the method, and the copy in TCRdb shows in-frame clones only, minus some. The table includes roughly 890,000 clones, 80% to 95% detected once. Only CD45RO-negative cells positively selected for CCR7 counted as naive CD8 cells, so terminally differentiated effector memory CD45RA+ cells were excluded. Input material: naive CD8+ T cells sorted from blood. The receptor source for this set is a man aged 25 to 45 in good health.

Only one count was recorded for this clone. This rearrangement joins TRBV11-2 to TRBJ2-1; either TRBD1 or TRBD2 may supply D (5 bases each). The CDR3 totals 17 residues. Trimming left V 0 bases short and J 3 bases short, with 15 bases between. Germline V gene sequence: CDR1 SGHAT, CDR2 FQNNGV. The CDR3 loop is CASSLEARDHYYNEQFF. Here the CDR3 DNA reads TGTGCCAGCAGCTTAGAGGCTCGGGACCATTACTACAATGAGCAGTTCTTC.

A remark on this clone: Other DNA sequences of this sample code for an identical CDR3. The chain recombines TRBV9 with TRBJ2-1; 9 nucleotides match TRBD2. The CDR3 loop spans 15 amino acids. Trimming cost V 0 bases and J 3 bases; bases outside gene matches: 1. Looked up from germline, CDR1 is SGDLS and CDR2 is YYNGEE. The CDR3 region has the DNA TGTGCCAGCAGCGTAGAGACTAGCGGCTACAATGAGCAGTTCTTC. Amino acid sequence: CASSVETSGYNEQFF.

The chain uses TRBV14 and TRBJ2-7; the match to TRBD2 covers 12 bases. Trimming at V came to 2 bases and at J to 2 bases, leaving 4 bases not matched to a gene. CDR1 SGHDN and CDR2 FVKESK come from the germline V gene. This CDR3 is built from 16 residues. This chain's CDR3 is CASSQPTSGSPYEQYF. CDR3 bases: TGTGCCAGCAGCCAACCGACTAGCGGGAGTCCCTACGAGCAGTACTTC. The complete variable domain, with remaining parts taken from reference TRBV14 and TRBJ2-7, reads EAGVTQFPSHSVIEKGQTVTLRCDPISGHDNLYWYRRVMGKEIKFLLHFVKESKQDESGMPNNRFLAERTGGTYSTLKVQPAELEDSGVYFCASSQPTSGSPYEQYFGPGTRLTVT.

V is TRBV27 and J is TRBJ1-2; D is undetermined. Per germline, CDR1 MNHEY and CDR2 SMNVEV (reference sequence). The CDR3 is 14 residues long. Trimming left V 9 bases short and J 2 bases short, with 16 bases between. In nucleotides, the CDR3 is TGTGCCAGTTCCCCGGCCGCGGCGAACTATGGCTACACCTTC. Protein: CASSPAAANYGYTF.

Comment on this clone: The sample carries other DNA sequences with the same CDR3. V is TRBV7-2 and J is TRBJ2-7; D is perhaps TRBD2 (6 bases). This CDR3 spans 13 amino acids. V gave up 5 bases and J gave up 2 bases, with 10 bases separating them. Germline V gene lookup returns CDR1 SGHTA and CDR2 FQGNSA. In DNA, the CDR3 is TGTGCCAGCAGCCTGACGGGAGCCTACGAGCAGTACTTC. It is translated as CASSLTGAYEQYF.

The chain links TRBV7-9 to TRBJ1-3; no reliable D call. V lost 1 base to trimming and J lost 0 bases, with 13 bases between them. Germline V CDR1 and CDR2: SEHNR, FQNEAQ (reference sequence). The CDR3 loop spans 17 amino acids. For the CDR3, the DNA is TGTGCCAGCAGCTTAGAGGGCGGTGGCAGCTCTGGAAACACCATATATTTT. Its translation: CASSLEGGGSSGNTIYF.

In regard to this clone: Mismatch with germline at one junction end may stem from a read error. This chain joins TRBV2 and TRBJ2-3, with 7 bases lining up with TRBD2. Germline V gene data show CDR1 as SNHLY and CDR2 as FYNNEI. The CDR3 is 12 residues long. CDR3 region: CGRGGATDTQYF. CDR3 DNA: TGCGGCCGGGGAGGGGCCACAGATACGCAGTATTTT.

This chain joins TRBV19 and TRBJ2-2, with 13 bases identical to TRBD2. J lost 6 bases, V lost 5 bases, and 0 bases had no gene match. CDR1 LNHDA and CDR2 SQIVND come from the germline V gene (reference sequence). This CDR3 has 14 residues. CDR3 coding DNA: TGTGCCAGTAGTGGACTAGCGGGAGCCGGGGAGCTGTTTTTT. It specifies CASSGLAGAGELFF.

The genes are TRBV7-8 and TRBJ2-3, with D perhaps TRBD2 (7 bases). Trimming removed 5 bases from V and 8 bases from J, with 14 bases in between. This CDR3 has 13 amino acids. CDR1 SGHVS and CDR2 FQNEAQ come from the germline V gene. CDR3 residues: CASSAGARATQYF. CDR3 bases: TGTGCCAGCAGCGCGGGGGCGAGGGCTACGCAGTATTTT.